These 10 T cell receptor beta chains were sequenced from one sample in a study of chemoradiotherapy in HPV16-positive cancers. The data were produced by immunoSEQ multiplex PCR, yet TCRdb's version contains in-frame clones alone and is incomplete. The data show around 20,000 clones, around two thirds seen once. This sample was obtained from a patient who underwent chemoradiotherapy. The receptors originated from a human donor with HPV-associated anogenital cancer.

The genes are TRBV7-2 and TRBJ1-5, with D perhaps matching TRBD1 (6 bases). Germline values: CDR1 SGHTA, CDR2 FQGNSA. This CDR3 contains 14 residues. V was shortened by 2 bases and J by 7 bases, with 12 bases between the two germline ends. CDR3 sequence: CASSLSMGAQPQHF. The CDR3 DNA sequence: TGTGCCAGCAGCTTATCAATGGGGGCCCAGCCCCAGCATTTT.

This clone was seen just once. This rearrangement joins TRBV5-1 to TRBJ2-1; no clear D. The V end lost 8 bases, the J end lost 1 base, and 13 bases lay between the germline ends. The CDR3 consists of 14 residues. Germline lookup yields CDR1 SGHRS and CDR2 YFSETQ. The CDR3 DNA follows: TGCGCCAGTCGAGACACCTCTTCCTACAATGAGCAGTTCTTC. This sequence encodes CASRDTSSYNEQFF.

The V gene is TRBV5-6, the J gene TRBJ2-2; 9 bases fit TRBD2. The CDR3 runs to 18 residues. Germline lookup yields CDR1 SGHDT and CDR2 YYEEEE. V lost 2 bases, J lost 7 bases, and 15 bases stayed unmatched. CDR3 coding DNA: TGTGCCAGCAGCTTAGAGAGGATGGCTAGCGGGATTAACGGGGAGCTGTTTTTT. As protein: CASSLERMASGINGELFF.

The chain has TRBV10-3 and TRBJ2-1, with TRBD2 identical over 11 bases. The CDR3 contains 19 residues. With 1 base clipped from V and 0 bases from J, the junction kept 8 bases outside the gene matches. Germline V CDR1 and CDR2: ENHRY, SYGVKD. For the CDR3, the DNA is TGTGCCATCAGTGAGTTAAGCGGGACTAGCGGTAGCTCCTACAATGAGCAGTTCTTC. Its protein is CAISELSGTSGSSYNEQFF.

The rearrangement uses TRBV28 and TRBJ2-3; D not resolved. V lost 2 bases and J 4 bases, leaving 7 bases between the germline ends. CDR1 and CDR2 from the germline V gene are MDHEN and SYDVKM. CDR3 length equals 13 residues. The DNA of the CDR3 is TGTGCCAGCAGTTTACGCTCCCCAGATACGCAGTATTTT. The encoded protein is CASSLRSPDTQYF.

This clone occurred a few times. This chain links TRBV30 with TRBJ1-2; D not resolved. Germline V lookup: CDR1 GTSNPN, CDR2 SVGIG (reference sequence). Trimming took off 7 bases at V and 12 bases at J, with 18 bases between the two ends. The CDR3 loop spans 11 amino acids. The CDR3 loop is CAYRSMYTDTF. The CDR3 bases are TGTGCCTATCGGTCAATGTATACAGACACCTTC.

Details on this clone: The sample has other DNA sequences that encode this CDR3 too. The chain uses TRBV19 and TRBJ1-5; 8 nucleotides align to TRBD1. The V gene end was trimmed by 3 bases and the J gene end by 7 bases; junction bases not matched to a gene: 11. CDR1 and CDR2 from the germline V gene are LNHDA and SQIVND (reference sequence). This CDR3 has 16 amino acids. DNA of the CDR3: TGTGCCAGTAGTATCCCTGGGCAGGGGGCTAGGCAGCCCCAGCATTTT. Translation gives CASSIPGQGARQPQHF.

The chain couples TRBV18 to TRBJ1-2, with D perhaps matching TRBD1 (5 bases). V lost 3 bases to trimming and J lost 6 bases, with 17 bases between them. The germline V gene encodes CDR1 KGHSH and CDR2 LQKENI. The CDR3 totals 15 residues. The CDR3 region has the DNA TGTGCCAGCTCACCCCAGTATCAGGGAAATGATGGCTACACCTTC. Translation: CASSPQYQGNDGYTF.

CDR3 in DNA: TGTGCCAGCAGCACACAGGGTGGCCAAGAGACCCAGTACTTC. Encoded protein: CASSTQGGQETQYF. The V and J genes are TRBV5-4 and TRBJ2-5; D might be TRBD1 (6 bases). This CDR3 region has 14 residues. Between the trimmed V and J ends, which lost 4 bases and 1 base, there was a span of 11 bases. Germline V gene data show CDR1 as SGHNT and CDR2 as YYREEE (reference sequence).

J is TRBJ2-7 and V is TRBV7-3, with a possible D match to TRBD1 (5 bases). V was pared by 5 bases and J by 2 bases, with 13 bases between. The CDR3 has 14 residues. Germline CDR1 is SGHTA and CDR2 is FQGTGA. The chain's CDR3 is CASSPNDSPYEQYF. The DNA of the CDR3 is TGTGCCAGCAGCCCAAACGACAGCCCCTACGAGCAGTACTTC.